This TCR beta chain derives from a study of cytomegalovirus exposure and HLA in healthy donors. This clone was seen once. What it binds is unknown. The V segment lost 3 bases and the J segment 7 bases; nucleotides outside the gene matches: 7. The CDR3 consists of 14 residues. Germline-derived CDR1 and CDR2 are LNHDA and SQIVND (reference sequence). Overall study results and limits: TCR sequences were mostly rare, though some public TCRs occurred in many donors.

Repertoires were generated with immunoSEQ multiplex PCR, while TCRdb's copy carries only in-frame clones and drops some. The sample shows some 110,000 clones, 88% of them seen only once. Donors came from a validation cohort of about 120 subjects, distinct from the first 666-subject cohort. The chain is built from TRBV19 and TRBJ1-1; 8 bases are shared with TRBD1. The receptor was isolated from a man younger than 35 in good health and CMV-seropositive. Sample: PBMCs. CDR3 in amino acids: CASSIRTGSDEAFF. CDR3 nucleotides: TGTGCCAGTAGTATCCGGACAGGGTCGGATGAAGCTTTCTTT.